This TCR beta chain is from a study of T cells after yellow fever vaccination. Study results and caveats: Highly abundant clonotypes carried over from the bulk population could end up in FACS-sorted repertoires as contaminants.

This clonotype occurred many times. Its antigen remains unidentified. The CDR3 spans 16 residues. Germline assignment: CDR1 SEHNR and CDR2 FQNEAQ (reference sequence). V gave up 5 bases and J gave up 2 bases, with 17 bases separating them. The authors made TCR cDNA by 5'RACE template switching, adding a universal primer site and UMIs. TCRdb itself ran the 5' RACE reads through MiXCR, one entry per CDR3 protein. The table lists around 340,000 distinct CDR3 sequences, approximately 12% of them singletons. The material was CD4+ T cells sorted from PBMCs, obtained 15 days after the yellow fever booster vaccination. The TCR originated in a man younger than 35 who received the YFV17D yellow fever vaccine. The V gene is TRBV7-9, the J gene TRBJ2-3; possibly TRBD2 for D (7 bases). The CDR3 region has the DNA TGTGCCAGCAGCACCATAGGCGGGGGCTCCACAGATACGCAGTATTTT. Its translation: CASSTIGGGSTDTQYF.